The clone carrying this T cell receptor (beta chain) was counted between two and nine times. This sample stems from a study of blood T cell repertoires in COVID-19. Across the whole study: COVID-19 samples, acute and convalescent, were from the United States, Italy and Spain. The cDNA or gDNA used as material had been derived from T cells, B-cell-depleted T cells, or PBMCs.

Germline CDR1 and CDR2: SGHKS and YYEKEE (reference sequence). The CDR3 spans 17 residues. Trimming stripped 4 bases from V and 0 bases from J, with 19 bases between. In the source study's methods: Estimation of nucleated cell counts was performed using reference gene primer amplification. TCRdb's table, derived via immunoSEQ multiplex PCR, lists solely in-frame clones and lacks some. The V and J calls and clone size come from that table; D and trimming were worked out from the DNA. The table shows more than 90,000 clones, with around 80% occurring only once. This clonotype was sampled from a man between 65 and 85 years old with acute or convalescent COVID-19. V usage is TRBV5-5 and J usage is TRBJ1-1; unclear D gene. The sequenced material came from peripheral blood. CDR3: CASSPLLGANMNTEAFF. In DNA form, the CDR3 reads TGTGCCAGCAGCCCCCTTTTGGGCGCTAACATGAACACTGAAGCTTTCTTT.